The 28 T cell receptor beta chains presented below share a single source sample, sequenced in a study of tumor-infiltrating lymphocytes in oesophageal squamous cell carcinoma. TCRdb re-derived calls from the reads in MiXCR, one entry per CDR3 protein. The table has approximately 10,000 distinct CDR3 sequences, 58% seen once. The sequencing input was blood. The receptor set was obtained from a female donor with esophageal squamous cell carcinoma.

This chain connects TRBV7-3 to TRBJ2-3; D is uncertain. Germline CDR1 SGHTA, CDR2 FQGTGA. V was shortened by 3 bases and J by 2 bases, with 9 bases between the two germline ends. The CDR3 sequence is 14 residues long. CDR3 sequence (DNA): TGTGCCAGCAGCTTGAATGGCCTCACAGATACGCAGTATTTT. It specifies CASSLNGLTDTQYF.

This sequence joins TRBV11-2 and TRBJ2-6; a weak D match, TRBD2 (5 bases). Germline CDR1 is SGHAT and CDR2 is FQNNGV. Trimming removed 6 bases at V and 1 base at J, with 19 bases between. This CDR3 has 18 residues. The CDR3 is CASSLRNPGISGANVLTF. The CDR3 nucleotides are TGTGCCAGCAGTTTAAGGAACCCCGGGATTTCTGGGGCCAACGTCCTGACTTTC.

Many counts were recorded for this clonotype. CDR3 coding DNA: TGTGCCAGTAAAGGCGGGGCTGGCTACACCTTC. This translates into CASKGGAGYTF. The chain couples TRBV19 to TRBJ1-2, with D possibly being TRBD1 (5 bases). The V gene's germline CDR1 is LNHDA and CDR2 SQIVND (reference sequence). V dropped 7 bases and J dropped 7 bases, with 10 bases sitting between them. The CDR3 has 11 residues.

This clonotype was detected only once. V usage is TRBV7-2 and J usage is TRBJ2-7; D is perhaps TRBD1 (5 bases). CDR1 is SGHTA, CDR2 FQGNSA, per germline. This CDR3 is built from 13 residues. V lost 5 bases and J lost 1, with 9 bases in between. CDR3 region: CASSPRVSYEQYF. CDR3 DNA sequence: TGTGCCAGCAGCCCCAGGGTATCCTACGAGCAGTACTTC.

The chain uses TRBV12-3 or TRBV12-4 and TRBJ2-7; D unresolved. The last part of the DNA fits TRBJ2-1 better; the J call may be wrong. CDR3 length equals 11 residues. CDR3: CASSFLREQFF. CDR3 bases: TGTGCCAGCAGTTTTCTGCGCGAGCAGTTCTTC.

This clonotype was seen only a few times. The V gene is TRBV6-1, the J gene TRBJ2-7; D is ambiguous. Germline assignment: CDR1 MNHNS and CDR2 SASEGT. Trimming stripped 4 bases from V and 0 bases from J, with 13 bases between. There are 15 residues in the CDR3. The CDR3 reads CASSVERSSSYEQYF. CDR3 DNA: TGTGCCAGCAGTGTAGAGCGATCAAGCTCCTACGAGCAGTACTTC.

In the case of this clonotype: This CDR3 is missing its conserved last phenylalanine or tryptophan, likely due to a read error. The DNA is omitted, as the CDR3 cannot be located on it reliably, and the CDR3 follows TCRdb's listing. The chain joins TRBV7-6 to TRBJ2-4; the table's D call, TRBD1, was not checked against the DNA. The CDR3 length equals 14 residues, ends included. Germline loops: CDR1 SGHVS, CDR2 FNYEAQ. CDR3 sequence: CASSLASGEQYFGN.

The V and J genes are TRBV5-3 and TRBJ2-5; 8 positions agree with TRBD2. The J call may be mistaken, given a closer DNA end match to TRBJ2-7. TRBV5-3 is identified as an open reading frame with a role that is uncertain. CDR3 length: 14 amino acids. CDR3 residues: CASESAGVPYEQYF. In DNA, the CDR3 is TGTGCCAGCGAGTCAGCGGGAGTTCCCTACGAGCAGTACTTC.

This clonotype has a handful of counts. This chain connects TRBV7-6 to TRBJ2-7; no firm D call. V dropped 0 bases and J dropped 3 bases, with 9 bases sitting between them. This CDR3 is built from 14 residues. Per germline, CDR1 SGHVS and CDR2 FNYEAQ. The CDR3 sequence: CASSLAELSYEQYF. The CDR3 DNA follows: TGTGCCAGCAGCTTAGCGGAACTAAGCTACGAGCAGTACTTC.

The chain joins TRBV7-4 to TRBJ1-1; 8 bases are shared with TRBD1. Germline-derived CDR1 and CDR2 are SGHVT and SQSDAQ. The CDR3 sequence is 14 residues long. With 4 bases clipped from V and 2 bases from J, the junction kept 3 bases outside the gene matches. CDR3 DNA: TGTGCCAGCAGCTCACAGGGGGGAAACACTGAAGCTTTCTTT. Its translation is CASSSQGGNTEAFF.

The chain uses TRBV5-1 and TRBJ2-1, with 7 positions matching TRBD2. Germline CDR1 SGHRS, CDR2 YFSETQ. Unmatched junction bases numbered 3, after V lost 5 bases and J lost 10 bases. The CDR3 runs 11 residues. CDR3 region: CASRGDYEQFF. CDR3 coding DNA: TGCGCCAGCAGGGGGGACTACGAGCAGTTCTTC.

This clonotype was counted many times. CDR3 residues: CASSLGLAATYNEQFF. CDR3 nucleotide sequence: TGTGCCAGCAGCCTAGGACTAGCGGCAACCTACAATGAGCAGTTCTTC. The chain links TRBV5-6 to TRBJ2-1; 10 nucleotides agree with TRBD2. This CDR3 is built from 16 residues. Looked up from germline, CDR1 is SGHDT and CDR2 is YYEEEE. J gave up 2 bases and V 4 bases, and 6 bases lay outside the gene matches.

The rearrangement joins TRBV11-1 to TRBJ2-5; possibly TRBD1 for D (6 bases). Looked up from germline, CDR1 is SGHAT and CDR2 is FQDESV (reference sequence). The CDR3 totals 14 residues. With 1 base removed from V and 1 base from J, the gap between germline ends came to 7 bases. The CDR3 sequence: CASSLGTAQETQYF. The CDR3 nucleotides are TGTGCCAGCAGCTTAGGGACAGCCCAAGAGACCCAGTACTTC. Full variable domain (missing parts from reference TRBV11-1 and TRBJ2-5): EAEVAQSPRYKITEKSQAVAFWCDPISGHATLYWYRQILGQGPELLVQFQDESVVDDSQLPKDRFSAERLKGVDSTLKIQPAELGDSAMYLCASSLGTAQETQYFGPGTRLLVL.

This clonotype occurred once. CDR3 loop: CASSEEAGSIYEQYF. The CDR3 DNA reads TGTGCCAGCAGTGAAGAAGCGGGGAGTATCTACGAGCAGTACTTC. The chain couples TRBV6-1 to TRBJ2-5, with TRBD2 matching over 7 bases. Gene TRBJ2-7 matches the end of the DNA better, so the J call may be wrong. The CDR3 has 15 amino acids. The germline V gene has CDR1 MNHNS and CDR2 SASEGT.

The chain links TRBV28 to TRBJ1-2; 8 bases align to TRBD1. The CDR3 has 14 amino acids. The ends lost 9 bases at V and 3 bases at J; junction bases unmatched: 9. Germline CDR1 MDHEN, CDR2 SYDVKM. The CDR3 spells CASAGGDRDYGYTF. In DNA form, the CDR3 reads TGTGCCAGTGCAGGGGGCGACCGGGACTATGGCTACACCTTC.

The chain employs TRBV4-3 and TRBJ2-1, with D hard to call. Germline loops: CDR1 LGHNA, CDR2 YSLEER. Deletions cut 4 bases from V and 8 bases from J, with 12 bases between. This CDR3 has 13 residues. The chain's CDR3 is CASSRKRVDEQFF. CDR3 nucleotides: TGCGCCAGCAGCCGGAAAAGGGTTGATGAGCAGTTCTTC.

The chain carries TRBV7-2 and TRBJ2-5; possibly TRBD2 for D (5 bases). Germline lookup yields CDR1 SGHTA and CDR2 FQGNSA. Trimming shortened V by 5 bases and J by 11 bases, and 15 bases separated the two germline ends. The CDR3 contains 12 residues. The CDR3 sequence is CASSQTRDEQYF. In nucleotides, the CDR3 is TGTGCCAGCAGCCAAACTAGGGATGAGCAGTACTTC.

J is TRBJ2-5 and V is TRBV7-2; D remains ambiguous. The end of the DNA aligns better with TRBJ2-7, so the J call may be wrong. This CDR3 contains 13 residues. Germline CDR1 reads SGHTA; CDR2 reads FQGNSA. In DNA, the CDR3 is TGTGCCAGCAGCCCGGCCGTAGACGTCGAGCAGTACTTC. Its protein is CASSPAVDVEQYF.

This chain joins TRBV12-3 or TRBV12-4 and TRBJ1-1, with D possibly being TRBD1 (5 bases). The V end was cut by 0 bases, the J end by 8 bases, with 10 bases between. The CDR3 is 13 residues long. CDR3 sequence (DNA): TGTGCCAGCAGTTTAGCGCGGGACCTAGAAGCTTTCTTT. Its protein is CASSLARDLEAFF.

The V call is TRBV7-9, the J call TRBJ1-4; D gene unclear. The V gene lost 0 bases and the J gene lost 0 bases, with 8 bases spanning the gap. CDR3 size: 16 residues. The germline CDR1 and CDR2 sequences are SEHNR and FQNEAQ (reference sequence). DNA for the CDR3: TGTGCCAGCAGCTTAGCCGGCCTTGCAACTAATGAAAAACTGTTTTTT. Its translation is CASSLAGLATNEKLFF.

This clonotype ranks as large (0.1 to 1%). The V and J genes are TRBV10-3 and TRBJ2-7; the match to TRBD2 covers 16 bases. The CDR3 totals 17 residues. Germline V lookup: CDR1 ENHRY, CDR2 SYGVKD. Unmatched junction bases numbered 7, after V lost 3 bases and J lost 5 bases. CDR3 nucleotides: TGTGCCATCAGTGAACTGGGACTAGCGGGAGGGAACGACGAGCAGTACTTC. It translates to CAISELGLAGGNDEQYF.

There are a few counts of this clonotype. The chain uses TRBV7-3 and TRBJ2-7; D perhaps matches TRBD2 (6 bases). CDR1 SGHTA and CDR2 FQGTGA come from the germline V gene. The CDR3 consists of 13 residues. V dropped 2 bases and J dropped 7 bases, with 12 bases sitting between them. The DNA for the CDR3 is TGTGCCAGCAGCTTAGGGGGGTGGGGTGAGCAGTACTTC. Translated, it gives CASSLGGWGEQYF.

This clonotype has at least ten counts. The gene calls are TRBV7-9 and TRBJ1-3; D remains unclear. The CDR3 is 15 residues long. The germline CDR1 and CDR2 sequences are SEHNR and FQNEAQ (reference sequence). Trimming removed 3 bases at V and 0 bases at J, with 9 bases between. The CDR3 region has the DNA TGTGCCAGCAGCTTGGGAACCAACTCTGGAAACACCATATATTTT. As protein: CASSLGTNSGNTIYF.

This chain connects TRBV7-9 to TRBJ2-5; TRBD2 matches 8 bases. The CDR3 is made up of 15 amino acids. V shed 4 bases, J shed 0 bases, and the junction held 4 bases outside the gene matches. Looked up from germline, CDR1 is SEHNR and CDR2 is FQNEAQ (reference sequence). The CDR3 bases are TGTGCCAGCAGCTCTATGACTAGCGACCAAGAGACCCAGTACTTC. Translation: CASSSMTSDQETQYF.

This clonotype was detected only once. In DNA, the CDR3 is TGTGCCAGTAAGAGGGAACGGGATCAGCCCCAGCATTTT. Translated: CASKRERDQPQHF. The V call is TRBV6-5, the J call TRBJ1-5; D not resolved. Trimming pared 9 bases from V and 5 bases from J, leaving 14 bases between. The CDR3 extends over 13 amino acids. The germline V gene encodes CDR1 MNHEY and CDR2 SVGAGI.

By proportion, this clonotype is medium-sized. The chain has TRBV28 and TRBJ1-3; TRBD1 is a possible D gene (5 bases). Trimming stripped 6 bases from V and 0 bases from J, with 9 bases between. CDR1 is MDHEN, CDR2 SYDVKM, per germline. This CDR3 is built from 14 residues. The CDR3 loop reads CASRPRVSGNTIYF. The CDR3 DNA is TGTGCCAGCAGACCCAGGGTCTCTGGAAACACCATATATTTT.

This sequence joins TRBV18 and TRBJ1-1; 7 bases match TRBD1. CDR3 length: 14 amino acids. From germline, CDR1 is KGHSH and CDR2 LQKENI. With 6 bases clipped from V and 3 bases from J, the junction kept 7 bases outside the gene matches. The CDR3 nucleotides read TGTGCCAGCTCCGTGACAGGGCAGGACACTGAAGCTTTCTTT. This translates into CASSVTGQDTEAFF.

This clonotype was picked up many times. The chain joins TRBV5-4 to TRBJ1-4; possible D gene TRBD1, 5 bases. Germline V gives CDR1 SGHNT, CDR2 YYREEE (reference sequence). The V and J ends lost 3 bases and 5 bases respectively, with 11 bases between them. This CDR3 is built from 14 residues. The CDR3: CASSSGNRNEKLFF. In DNA, the CDR3 is TGTGCCAGCAGCTCAGGGAATCGGAATGAAAAACTGTTTTTT.